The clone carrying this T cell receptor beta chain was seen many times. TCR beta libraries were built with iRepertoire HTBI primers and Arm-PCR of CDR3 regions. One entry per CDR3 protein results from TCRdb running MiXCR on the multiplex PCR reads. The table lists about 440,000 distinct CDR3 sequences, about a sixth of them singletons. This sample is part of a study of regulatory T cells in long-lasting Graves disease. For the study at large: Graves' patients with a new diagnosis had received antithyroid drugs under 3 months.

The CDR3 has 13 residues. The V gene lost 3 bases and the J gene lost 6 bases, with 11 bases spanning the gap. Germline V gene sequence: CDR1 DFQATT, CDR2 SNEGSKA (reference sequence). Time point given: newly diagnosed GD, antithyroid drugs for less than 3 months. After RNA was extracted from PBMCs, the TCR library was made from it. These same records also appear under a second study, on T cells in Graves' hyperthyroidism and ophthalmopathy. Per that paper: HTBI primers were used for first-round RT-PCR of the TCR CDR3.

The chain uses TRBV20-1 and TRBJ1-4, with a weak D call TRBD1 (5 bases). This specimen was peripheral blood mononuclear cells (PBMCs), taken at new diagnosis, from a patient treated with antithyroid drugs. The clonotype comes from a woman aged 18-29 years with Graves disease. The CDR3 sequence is CSASNAGDEKLFF. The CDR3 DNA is TGCAGTGCTAGTAATGCGGGGGATGAAAAACTGTTTTTT.